A selection of T cell receptor beta chains follows, all from one sample in a study of OX40 agonist ivuxolimab in advanced cancers. Generated by immunoSEQ multiplex PCR, the TCRdb table keeps only in-frame clones and is missing some. The sample contains about 64,000 clones, around four fifths of which appear only once. Sequences were derived from CD4+ or CD8+ T cells sorted from blood, sampled in a trial of the OX40 agonist ivuxolimab. These receptors originate from an adult with an advanced solid tumor such as melanoma, head and neck, liver or kidney cancer. CDR3s include the opening cysteine and the closing phenylalanine or tryptophan. A D gene is named only where the DNA matches it firmly. Clone size is not always given. Where it is, it says once, few, many or a class for expanded clones.

TRBV7-2,-,-,TRBJ1-2,CASSLATGISNYGYTF,TGTGCCAGCAGCTTAGCGACTGGGATCTCTAACTATGGCTACACCTTC
TRBV7-2,-,-,TRBJ2-3,CASSLAWGRQDTQYF,TGTGCCAGCAGCTTAGCTTGGGGCCGACAAGATACGCAGTATTTT
TRBV5-3,-,-,TRBJ2-7,CARRDRGLPGEQYF,TGTGCCAGAAGAGACAGAGGACTCCCAGGGGAGCAGTACTTC
TRBV27,-,-,TRBJ2-2,CASSFGLNTGELFF,TGTGCCAGCAGTTTCGGCTTGAACACCGGGGAGCTGTTTTTT
TRBV30,-,-,TRBJ1-1,CAWGGGNTEAFF,TGTGCCTGGGGGGGCGGGAACACTGAAGCTTTCTTT
TRBV11-2,-,TRBD1,TRBJ1-5,CASSSRQGYQPQHF,TGTGCCAGCAGCTCAAGACAGGGTTATCAGCCCCAGCATTTT
TRBV14,-,TRBD2,TRBJ2-7,CASSQGLASSYEQYF,TGTGCCAGCAGCCAGGGACTAGCCAGCTCCTACGAGCAGTACTTC
TRBV5-1,-,TRBD1,TRBJ1-3,CASSSQTGSGNTIYF,TGCGCCAGCAGCTCCCAGACAGGGTCTGGAAACACCATATATTTT
TRBV30,once,-,TRBJ2-7,CAWRQRSYEQYF,TGTGCCTGGAGGCAGCGCTCCTACGAGCAGTACTTC
TRBV5-1,-,-,TRBJ2-3,CASSWGARYTDTQYF,TGCGCCAGCAGCTGGGGGGCTCGGTACACAGATACGCAGTATTTT
TRBV10-3,-,TRBD1,TRBJ2-2,CAISPLQGGATGELFF,TGTGCCATCAGTCCTCTACAGGGGGGCGCGACCGGGGAGCTGTTTTTT
TRBV25-1,-,-,TRBJ1-1,CASSGTYTEAFF,TGTGCCAGCAGTGGGACCTACACTGAAGCTTTCTTT
TRBV19,-,-,TRBJ2-1,CASTRGYNEQFF,TGTGCCAGTACGCGGGGCTACAATGAGCAGTTCTTC
TRBV6-6,-,-,TRBJ1-6,CASRPLWERGGSPLHF,TGTGCCAGCAGACCCTTATGGGAGAGGGGAGGTTCACCCCTCCACTTT
TRBV5-1,-,TRBD2,TRBJ2-7,CASSLVASGSYEQYF,TGCGCCAGCAGCTTGGTGGCTAGCGGGAGCTACGAGCAGTACTTC
TRBV6-1,-,TRBD2,TRBJ2-1,CAGRVSGGYNEQFF,TGTGCCGGAAGGGTCAGCGGGGGCTACAATGAGCAGTTCTTC
TRBV5-1,-,-,TRBJ1-1,CASSQQFGLNTEAFF,TGCGCCAGCAGCCAGCAATTTGGGTTGAACACTGAAGCTTTCTTT
TRBV19,-,-,TRBJ1-5,CASNWQGNQPQHF,TGTGCCAGTAATTGGCAGGGCAATCAGCCCCAGCATTTT
TRBV6-6,-,TRBD1,TRBJ1-2,CASSTRQGGGYTF,TGTGCCAGCAGTACGAGACAGGGGGGTGGCTACACCTTC
TRBV2,many,-,TRBJ2-7,CASNGIGGYEQYF,TGTGCCAGCAACGGGATCGGCGGGTACGAGCAGTACTTC
TRBV6-4,-,TRBD2,TRBJ2-7,CASRRLAGDSYEQYF,TGTGCCAGCAGACGACTAGCGGGGGACTCCTACGAGCAGTACTTC
TRBV7-2,-,-,TRBJ1-6,CASSLGRLYNSPLHF,TGTGCCAGCAGCTTAGGACGGCTCTATAATTCACCCCTCCACTTT
TRBV11-2,once,-,TRBJ1-3,CASSFGNTIYF,TGTGCCAGCAGCTTTGGAAACACCATATATTTT
TRBV7-9,-,-,TRBJ2-3,CASREKRVSGSTDTQYF,TGTGCCAGCAGGGAAAAGAGGGTGAGCGGGAGCACAGATACGCAGTATTTT
TRBV27,-,TRBD1,TRBJ2-1,CASRPLGQGANEQFF,TGTGCCAGCAGACCACTCGGACAGGGTGCAAATGAGCAGTTCTTC
TRBV9,-,-,TRBJ1-2,CASSVGAEPYYGYTF,TGTGCCAGCAGCGTAGGGGCAGAGCCTTACTATGGCTACACCTTC
TRBV10-3,-,-,TRBJ1-1,CAISSRGATEAFF,TGTGCCATATCTTCCCGGGGTGCCACTGAAGCTTTCTTT
TRBV19,-,-,TRBJ1-4,CASTARGTPHEKLFF,TGTGCCAGTACCGCTCGTGGGACACCTCACGAAAAACTGTTTTTT
TRBV19,once,TRBD2,TRBJ2-5,CASSIGASGGWETQYF,TGTGCCAGTAGTATAGGCGCTAGCGGGGGCTGGGAGACCCAGTACTTC
TRBV5-1,-,-,TRBJ2-1,CASSLGQILVPNEQFF,TGCGCCAGCAGCTTAGGGCAGATCTTGGTTCCCAATGAGCAGTTCTTC
TRBV19,-,TRBD1,TRBJ1-4,CASSTTGATTNEKLFF,TGTGCCAGTAGTACGACAGGGGCAACAACTAATGAAAAACTGTTTTTT
TRBV5-4,few,TRBD1,TRBJ1-4,CASSTGQWNEKLFF,TGTGCCAGCAGCACGGGACAGTGGAATGAAAAACTGTTTTTT